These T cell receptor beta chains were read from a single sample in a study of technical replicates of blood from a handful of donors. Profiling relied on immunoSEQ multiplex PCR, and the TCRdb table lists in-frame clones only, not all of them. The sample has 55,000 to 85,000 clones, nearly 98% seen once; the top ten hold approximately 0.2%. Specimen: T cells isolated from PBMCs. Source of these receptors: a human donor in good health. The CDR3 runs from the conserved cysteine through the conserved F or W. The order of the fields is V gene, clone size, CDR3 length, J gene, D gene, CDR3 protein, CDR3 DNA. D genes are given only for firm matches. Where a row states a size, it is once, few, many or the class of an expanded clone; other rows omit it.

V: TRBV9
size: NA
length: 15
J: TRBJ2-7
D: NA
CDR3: CASSVDGGQTYEQYF
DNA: TGTGCCAGCAGCGTAGACGGGGGGCAAACGTACGAGCAGTACTTC

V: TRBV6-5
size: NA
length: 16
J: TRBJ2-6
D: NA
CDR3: CASSSSGRSGANVLTF
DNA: TGTGCCAGCAGTTCGTCAGGGCGCTCTGGGGCCAACGTCCTGACTTTC

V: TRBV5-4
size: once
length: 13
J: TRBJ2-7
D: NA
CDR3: CASSLPRAREQYF
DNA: TGTGCCAGCAGCTTACCCAGGGCCCGGGAGCAGTACTTC

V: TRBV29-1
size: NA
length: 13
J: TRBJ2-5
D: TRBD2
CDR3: CSAGTRLAETQYF
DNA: TGCAGCGCCGGAACTAGACTAGCAGAGACCCAGTACTTC

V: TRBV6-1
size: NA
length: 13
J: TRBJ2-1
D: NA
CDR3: CASSEASRDEQFF
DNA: TGTGCCAGCAGTGAAGCGTCTCGCGATGAGCAGTTCTTC

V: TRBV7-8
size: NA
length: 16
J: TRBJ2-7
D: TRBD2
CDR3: CASSLTSGTSSYEQYF
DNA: TGTGCCAGCAGCTTAACTAGCGGAACTTCCTCCTACGAGCAGTACTTC

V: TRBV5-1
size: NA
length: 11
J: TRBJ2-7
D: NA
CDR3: CASSSNYEQYF
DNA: TGCGCCAGCAGCTCAAACTACGAGCAGTACTTC

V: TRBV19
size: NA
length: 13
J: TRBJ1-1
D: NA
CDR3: CASGAGWDTEAFF
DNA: TGTGCCAGTGGGGCGGGATGGGACACTGAAGCTTTCTTT

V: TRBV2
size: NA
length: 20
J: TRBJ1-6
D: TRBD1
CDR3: CASNLRGQGLGFNRDSPLHF
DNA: TGTGCCAGCAACCTCCGGGGACAGGGTCTTGGTTTCAATAGGGATTCACCCCTCCACTTT

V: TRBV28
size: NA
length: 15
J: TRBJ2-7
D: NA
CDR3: CASSFRGGLTYEQYF
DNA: TGTGCCAGCAGTTTCCGCGGAGGGCTTACCTACGAGCAGTACTTC

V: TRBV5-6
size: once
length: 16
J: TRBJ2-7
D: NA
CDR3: CASRWGTGLIWYEQYF
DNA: TGTGCCAGCAGATGGGGTACAGGGCTGATCTGGTACGAGCAGTACTTC

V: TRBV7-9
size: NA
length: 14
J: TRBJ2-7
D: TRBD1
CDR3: CASSDPGQGYEQYF
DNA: TGTGCCAGCAGCGACCCGGGACAGGGCTACGAGCAGTACTTC

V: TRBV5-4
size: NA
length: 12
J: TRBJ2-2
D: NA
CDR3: CASSLDSLELFF
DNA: TGTGCCAGCAGCTTGGATTCATTGGAGCTGTTTTTT

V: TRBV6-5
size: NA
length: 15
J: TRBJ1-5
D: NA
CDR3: CASSRQGWSNQPQHF
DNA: TGTGCCAGCAGTAGGCAGGGTTGGAGCAATCAGCCCCAGCATTTT

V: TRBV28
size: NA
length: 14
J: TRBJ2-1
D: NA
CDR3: CASSPRPEEHEQFF
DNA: TGTGCCAGCAGCCCCCGCCCGGAGGAGCATGAGCAGTTCTTC

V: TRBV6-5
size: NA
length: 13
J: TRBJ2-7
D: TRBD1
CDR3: CASSGTGGHEQYF
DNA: TGTGCCAGCAGTGGGACAGGGGGCCACGAGCAGTACTTC

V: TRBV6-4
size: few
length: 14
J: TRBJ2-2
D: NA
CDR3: CASSDSAEGGELFF
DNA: TGTGCCAGCAGTGACTCGGCGGAGGGCGGGGAGCTGTTTTTT

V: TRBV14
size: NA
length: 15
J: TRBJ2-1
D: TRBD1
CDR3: CASSQGGVGTGEQFF
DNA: TGTGCCAGCAGCCAAGGAGGGGTAGGGACAGGTGAGCAGTTCTTC

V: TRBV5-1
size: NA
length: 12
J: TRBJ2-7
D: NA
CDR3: CASSLGDTEQYF
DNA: TGCGCCAGCAGCTTGGGGGACACCGAGCAGTACTTC

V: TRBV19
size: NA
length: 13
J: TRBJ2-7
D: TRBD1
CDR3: CARGTGPAYEQYF
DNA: TGTGCCAGGGGGACAGGGCCTGCCTACGAGCAGTACTTC

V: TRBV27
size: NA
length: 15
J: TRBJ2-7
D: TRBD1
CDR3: CASSFQQGAPYEQYF
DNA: TGTGCCAGCAGTTTCCAACAGGGGGCGCCCTACGAGCAGTACTTC

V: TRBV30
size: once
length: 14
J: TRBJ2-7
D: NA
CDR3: CAWRTTGSSYEQYF
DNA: TGTGCCTGGAGAACTACAGGAAGCTCCTACGAGCAGTACTTC

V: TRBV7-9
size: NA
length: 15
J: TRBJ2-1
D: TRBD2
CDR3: CASSLSGTSYNEQFF
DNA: TGTGCCAGCAGCTTAAGCGGGACCTCCTACAATGAGCAGTTCTTC

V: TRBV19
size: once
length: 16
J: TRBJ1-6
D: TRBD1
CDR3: CASSTTGGLGNSPLHF
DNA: TGTGCCAGTAGCACGACAGGGGGGTTAGGAAATTCACCCCTCCACTTT

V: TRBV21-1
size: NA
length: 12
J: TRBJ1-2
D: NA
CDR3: CASSTPTDGYTF
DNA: TGTGCCAGCAGCACCCCGACAGATGGCTACACCTTC

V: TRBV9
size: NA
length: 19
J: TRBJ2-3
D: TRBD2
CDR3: CASSVDRLAGTSLPDTQYF
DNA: TGTGCCAGCAGCGTAGACAGACTAGCGGGTACCTCACTCCCAGATACGCAGTATTTT

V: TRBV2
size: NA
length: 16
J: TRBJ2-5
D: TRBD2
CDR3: CASSEAPAGGLETQYF
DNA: TGTGCCAGCAGTGAAGCGCCAGCGGGAGGGTTGGAGACCCAGTACTTC

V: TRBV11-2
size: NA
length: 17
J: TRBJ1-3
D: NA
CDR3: CASSLAFAGSERNTIYF
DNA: TGTGCCAGCAGCTTAGCCTTTGCAGGGTCTGAGAGAAACACCATATATTTT

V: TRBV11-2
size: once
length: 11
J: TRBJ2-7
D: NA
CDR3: CASSPAYEQYF
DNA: TGTGCCAGCAGCCCAGCCTACGAGCAGTACTTC

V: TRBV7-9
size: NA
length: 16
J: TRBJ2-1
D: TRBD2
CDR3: CASSRPFGRGNNEQFF
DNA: TGTGCCAGCAGTCGCCCATTCGGGCGGGGGAACAATGAGCAGTTCTTC

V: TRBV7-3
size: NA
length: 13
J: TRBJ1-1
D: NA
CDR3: CASSGGGNTEAFF
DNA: TGTGCCAGCAGCGGTGGGGGCAACACTGAAGCTTTCTTT

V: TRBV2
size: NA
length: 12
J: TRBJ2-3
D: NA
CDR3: CASSLESDTQYF
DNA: TGTGCCAGCAGTTTAGAATCAGATACGCAGTATTTT

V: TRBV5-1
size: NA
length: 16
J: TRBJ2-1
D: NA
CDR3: CASSTGRSSSYNEQFF
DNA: TGCGCCAGCAGCACAGGACGGTCCAGCTCCTACAATGAGCAGTTCTTC

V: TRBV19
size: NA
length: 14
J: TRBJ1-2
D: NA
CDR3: CASSIPTGPGGYTF
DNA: TGTGCCAGTAGTATACCAACAGGGCCGGGGGGCTACACCTTC

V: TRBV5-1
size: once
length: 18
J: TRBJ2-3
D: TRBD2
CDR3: CASSLAPLAGISTDTQYF
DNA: TGCGCCAGCAGCTTGGCCCCTCTAGCGGGAATTAGCACAGATACGCAGTATTTT

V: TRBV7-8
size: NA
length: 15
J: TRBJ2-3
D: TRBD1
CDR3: CASSPGQASTDTQYF
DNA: TGTGCCAGCAGCCCGGGACAGGCTAGCACAGATACGCAGTATTTT

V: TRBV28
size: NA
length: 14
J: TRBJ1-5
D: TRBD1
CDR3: CASRAGTGNQPQHF
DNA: TGTGCCAGCAGAGCCGGGACAGGTAATCAGCCCCAGCATTTT

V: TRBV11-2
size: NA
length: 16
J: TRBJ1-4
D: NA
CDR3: CASSSRYRVGNEKLFF
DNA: TGTGCCAGCAGCTCTCGTTACAGGGTGGGGAATGAAAAACTGTTTTTT

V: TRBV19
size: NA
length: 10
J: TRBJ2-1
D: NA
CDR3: CASGWGGQFF
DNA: TGTGCCAGCGGGTGGGGCGGGCAGTTCTTC

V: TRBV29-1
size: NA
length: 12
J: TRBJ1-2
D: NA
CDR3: CSAARGSGGYTF
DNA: TGCAGCGCCGCCCGGGGGTCGGGGGGCTACACCTTC

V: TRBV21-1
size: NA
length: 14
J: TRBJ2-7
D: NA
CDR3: CASSKALLHYEQYF
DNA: TGTGCCAGCAGCAAAGCGCTTTTACACTACGAGCAGTACTTC

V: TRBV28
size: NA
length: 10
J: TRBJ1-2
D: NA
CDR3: CASRPTGDTF
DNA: TGTGCCAGCAGGCCAACAGGCGACACCTTC

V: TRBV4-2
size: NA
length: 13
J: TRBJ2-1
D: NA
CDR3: CASSQDTDNEQFF
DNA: TGTGCCAGCAGCCAAGATACGGACAATGAGCAGTTCTTC

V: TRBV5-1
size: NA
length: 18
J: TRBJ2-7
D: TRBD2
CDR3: CASSPTGTSGKPDYEQYF
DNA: TGCGCCAGCAGCCCTACCGGGACTAGCGGAAAGCCTGACTACGAGCAGTACTTC

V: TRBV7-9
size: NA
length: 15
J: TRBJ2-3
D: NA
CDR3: CASSLGFMGGDTQYF
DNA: TGTGCCAGCAGCTTAGGGTTTATGGGAGGAGATACGCAGTATTTT

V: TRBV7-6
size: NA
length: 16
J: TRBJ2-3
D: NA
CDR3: CASSLDGSPSTDTQYF
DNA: TGTGCCAGCAGCTTAGACGGGAGTCCCAGCACAGATACGCAGTATTTT

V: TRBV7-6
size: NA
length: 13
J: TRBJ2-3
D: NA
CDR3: CASSLAGGPGEYF
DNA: TGTGCCAGCAGCTTAGCGGGGGGGCCCGGGGAGTATTTT

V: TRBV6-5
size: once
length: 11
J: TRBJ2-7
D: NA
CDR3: CASRRAYEQYF
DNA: TGTGCCAGCAGACGAGCCTACGAGCAGTACTTC

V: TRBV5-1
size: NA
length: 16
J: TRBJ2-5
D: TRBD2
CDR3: CASSYAAVAGGETQYF
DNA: TGCGCCAGCAGCTACGCCGCGGTAGCGGGGGGAGAGACCCAGTACTTC

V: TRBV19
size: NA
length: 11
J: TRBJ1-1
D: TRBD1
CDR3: CASREGQRPFF
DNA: TGTGCCAGTAGGGAGGGACAGAGGCCTTTCTTT

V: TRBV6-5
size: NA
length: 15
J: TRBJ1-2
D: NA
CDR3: CASSYSFPVLDGYTF
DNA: TGTGCCAGCAGTTACTCGTTTCCGGTACTAGATGGCTACACCTTC

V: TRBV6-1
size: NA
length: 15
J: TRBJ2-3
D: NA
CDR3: CASSEPAVSTDTQYF
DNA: TGTGCCAGCAGTGAACCAGCGGTGAGCACAGATACGCAGTATTTT

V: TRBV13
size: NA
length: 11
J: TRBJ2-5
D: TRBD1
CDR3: CASSLQGAQYF
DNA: TGTGCCAGCAGCTTACAGGGGGCCCAGTACTTC

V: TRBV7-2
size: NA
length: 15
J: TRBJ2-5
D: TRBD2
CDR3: CASRKSSGGPETQYF
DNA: TGTGCCAGCCGCAAATCTAGCGGGGGGCCAGAGACCCAGTACTTC

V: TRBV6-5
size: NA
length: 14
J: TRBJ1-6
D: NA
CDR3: CASSLRAYNSPLHF
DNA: TGTGCCAGCAGCCTCAGGGCCTATAATTCACCCCTCCACTTT

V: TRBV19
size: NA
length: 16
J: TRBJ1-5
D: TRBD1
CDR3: CASSIVTGGDGQPQHF
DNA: TGTGCCAGTAGTATTGTTACAGGGGGGGATGGTCAGCCCCAGCATTTT